This entry lists 10 T cell receptor beta chains sequenced from one sample in a study of T cells in Graves' hyperthyroidism and ophthalmopathy. TCR beta CDR3 regions were amplified from RNA. With the HTBI primer set, the TCR CDR3 went through a first round of RT-PCR. TCRdb analysed the multiplex PCR reads with MiXCR anew, one entry per CDR3 protein. The top ten clones hold less than 85% of a sample with around 400,000 distinct CDR3 sequences, approximately 25% of them seen once. The sequencing input was blood. Every receptor here comes from a man aged 50 or older with Graves' hyperthyroidism.

The chain joins TRBV30 to TRBJ1-6; D is perhaps TRBD1 (6 bases). The CDR3 has 13 amino acids. Germline assignment: CDR1 GTSNPN and CDR2 SVGIG (reference sequence). V was trimmed by 4 bases and J by 5 bases, leaving 9 bases between them. The CDR3 bases are TGTGCCTGGATGGGACAACATAATTCACCCCTCCACTTT. This codes for CAWMGQHNSPLHF.

The chain employs TRBV5-1 and TRBJ2-7, with 14 nucleotides matching TRBD2. The CDR3 is 15 residues long. The germline V gene has CDR1 SGHRS and CDR2 YFSETQ. V trimming: 0 bases; J trimming: 10 bases; junction bases outside the gene matches: 6. This CDR3 is CASSLGGGTSGSQYF. As DNA, the CDR3 is TGCGCCAGCAGCTTGGGAGGCGGGACTAGCGGGAGTCAGTACTTC.

This clonotype was counted ten times or more. The chain's CDR3 is CASSNNLRDNYGYTF. In nucleotides, the CDR3 is TGTGCCAGCAGTAACAACCTCCGGGACAACTATGGCTACACCTTC. This chain connects TRBV6-2 or TRBV6-3 to TRBJ1-2; a possible D gene is TRBD1 (5 bases). CDR3 length: 15 amino acids. V lost 5 bases to trimming and J lost 2 bases, with 15 bases between them. Germline V gene data show CDR1 as MNHEY and CDR2 as SVGEGT.

This clonotype was seen a handful of times. The V gene is TRBV6-6, the J gene TRBJ2-7; TRBD2 aligns across 9 bases. Trimming took 0 bases from V and 6 from J; bases not matched to a gene: 6. CDR1 is MNHNY and CDR2 is SVGAGI in the germline V gene (reference sequence). The CDR3 consists of 15 residues. CDR3 DNA sequence: TGTGCCAGCAGTTACTCCGGGCGGGAGGGCCGCGAGCAGTACTTC. Its protein is CASSYSGREGREQYF.

The V call is TRBV7-2, the J call TRBJ2-1; weak D call: TRBD2 (6 bases). The V and J ends lost 7 bases and 9 bases respectively, with 16 bases between them. CDR1 SGHTA and CDR2 FQGNSA come from the germline V gene. CDR3 length equals 13 residues. CDR3 nucleotides: TGTGCCAGCACCGGCGCGGGGTTAGGTGAGCAGTTCTTC. It specifies CASTGAGLGEQFF.

This clonotype was seen at least ten times. This rearrangement joins TRBV5-1 to TRBJ2-3, with D possibly matching TRBD2 (5 bases). This CDR3 contains 13 residues. The ends were cut back, 5 bases at V and 4 bases at J, with 11 bases in the middle. Germline CDR1 SGHRS, CDR2 YFSETQ. CDR3 DNA sequence: TGCGCCAGCAGTTACCTCGGGGCAGATACGCAGTATTTT. Its translation is CASSYLGADTQYF.

The chain combines TRBV6-5 with TRBJ1-5, with 12 bases lining up with TRBD1. This CDR3 has 17 residues. Germline CDR1 MNHEY, CDR2 SVGAGI. J was trimmed by 5 bases and V by 3 bases; bases with no gene match: 8. CDR3: CASSYPGQGARYQPQHF. DNA for the CDR3: TGTGCCAGCAGTTATCCGGGACAGGGGGCGCGCTATCAGCCCCAGCATTTT.

This clonotype was detected only a few times. The gene calls are TRBV7-9 and TRBJ2-7, with 10 positions matching TRBD2. The CDR3 covers 17 residues. The V segment lost 2 bases and the J segment 4 bases; nucleotides outside the gene matches: 11. Germline lookup yields CDR1 SEHNR and CDR2 FQNEAQ (reference sequence). CDR3 in DNA: TGTGCCAGCAGCTTACTAGCGGGAGTCGACATAGGGTACGAGCAGTACTTC. Amino acid sequence: CASSLLAGVDIGYEQYF.

This clonotype was seen only a few times. V is TRBV7-9 and J is TRBJ2-1, with 12 nucleotides matching TRBD2. Germline-derived CDR1 and CDR2 are SEHNR and FQNEAQ (reference sequence). Trimming removed 5 bases from V and 6 bases from J; junction bases left unmatched: 8. The CDR3 runs to 16 residues. CDR3 nucleotides: TGTGCCAGCAGCCAAACTAGCGGGAGGTCCGGCAATGAGCAGTTCTTC. This sequence encodes CASSQTSGRSGNEQFF.

This clonotype has ten or more counts. The gene calls are TRBV12-3 or TRBV12-4 and TRBJ2-7; 10 nucleotides line up with TRBD1. This CDR3 has 13 residues. V lost 2 bases and J lost 6; bases outside the gene matches: 1. CDR3: CASSLRTGGEQYF. CDR3 coding DNA: TGTGCCAGCAGTTTAAGGACAGGGGGCGAGCAGTACTTC.